This T cell receptor beta chain was captured in a study of CD8+CD57+ T cells in acquired aplastic anemia. The CDR3 sequence is 17 residues long. V gave up 0 bases and J gave up 6 bases, with 17 bases separating them. Germline V lookup: CDR1 MGHRA, CDR2 YSYEKL. TCR beta VDJ and CDR3 were profiled, and genomic DNA was the template. TCRdb reprocessed the reads via MiXCR and lists one record per CDR3 protein. The table has a few hundred thousand distinct CDR3 sequences, under 65% seen once; the top ten hold around 32%. This clonotype has a handful of counts. It may be a read error: a sequence one base away is much more abundant.

This TCR was recovered from a human donor in good health. The sequenced sample consisted of sorted CD4+, CD8+, or CD8+CD57+ T cells (not recorded which) from PBMCs. The chain couples TRBV4-1 to TRBJ2-2, with D possibly matching TRBD1 (6 bases). The CDR3 DNA follows: TGCGCCAGCAGCCAAGATGGGGACAAGGGAATCGCCGGGGAGCTGTTTTTT. Translating gives CASSQDGDKGIAGELFF.